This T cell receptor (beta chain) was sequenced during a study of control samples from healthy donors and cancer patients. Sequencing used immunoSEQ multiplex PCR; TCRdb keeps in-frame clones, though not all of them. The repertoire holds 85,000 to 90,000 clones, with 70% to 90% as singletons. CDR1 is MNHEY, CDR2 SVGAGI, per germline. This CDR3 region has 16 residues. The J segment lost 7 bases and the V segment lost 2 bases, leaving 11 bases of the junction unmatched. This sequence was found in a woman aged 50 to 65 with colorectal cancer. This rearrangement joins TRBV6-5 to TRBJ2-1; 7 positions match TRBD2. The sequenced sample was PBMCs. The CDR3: CASSYGLWGLKNEQFF. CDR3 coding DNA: TGTGCCAGCAGTTACGGATTGTGGGGACTAAAAAATGAGCAGTTCTTC.